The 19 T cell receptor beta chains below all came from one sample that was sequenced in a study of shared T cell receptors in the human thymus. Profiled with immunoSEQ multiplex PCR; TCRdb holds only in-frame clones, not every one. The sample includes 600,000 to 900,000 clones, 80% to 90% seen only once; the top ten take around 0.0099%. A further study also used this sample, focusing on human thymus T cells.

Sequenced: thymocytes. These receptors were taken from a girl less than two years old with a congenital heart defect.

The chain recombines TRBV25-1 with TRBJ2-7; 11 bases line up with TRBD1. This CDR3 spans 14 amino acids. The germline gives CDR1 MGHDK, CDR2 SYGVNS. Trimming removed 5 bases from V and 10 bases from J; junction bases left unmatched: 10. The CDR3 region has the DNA TGTGCCAGCAGTCCTCGGACAGGGGGCAAGGGACAGTACTTC. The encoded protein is CASSPRTGGKGQYF.

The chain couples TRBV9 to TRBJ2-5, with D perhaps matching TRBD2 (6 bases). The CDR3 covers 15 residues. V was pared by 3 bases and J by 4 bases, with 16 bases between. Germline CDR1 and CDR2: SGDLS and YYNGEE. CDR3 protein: CASSGSTRGGETQYF. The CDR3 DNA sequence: TGTGCCAGCAGCGGAAGTACTAGGGGAGGAGAGACCCAGTACTTC. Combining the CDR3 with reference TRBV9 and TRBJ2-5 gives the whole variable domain DSGVTQTPKHLITATGQRVTLRCSPRSGDLSVYWYQQSLDQGLQFLIQYYNGEERAKGNILERFSAQQFPDLHSELNLSSLELGDSALYFCASSGSTRGGETQYFGPGTRLLVL.

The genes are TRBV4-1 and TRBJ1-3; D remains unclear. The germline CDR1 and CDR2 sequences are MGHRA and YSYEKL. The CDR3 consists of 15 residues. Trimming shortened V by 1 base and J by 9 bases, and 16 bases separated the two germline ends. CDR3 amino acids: CASSQGSPCLGTIYF. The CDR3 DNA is TGCGCCAGCAGCCAAGGTAGCCCTTGTTTGGGCACCATATATTTT.

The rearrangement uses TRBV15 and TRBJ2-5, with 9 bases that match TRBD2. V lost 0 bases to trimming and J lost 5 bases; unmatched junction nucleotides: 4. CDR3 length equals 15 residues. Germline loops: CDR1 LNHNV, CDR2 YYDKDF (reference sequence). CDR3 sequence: CATSRDSGGDETQYF. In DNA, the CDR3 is TGTGCCACCAGCAGAGATAGCGGGGGTGATGAGACCCAGTACTTC.

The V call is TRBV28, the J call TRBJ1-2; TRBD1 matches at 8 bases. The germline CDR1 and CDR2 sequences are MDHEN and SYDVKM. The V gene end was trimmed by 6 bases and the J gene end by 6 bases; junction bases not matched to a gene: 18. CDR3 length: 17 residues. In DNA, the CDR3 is TGTGCCAGCAGCTACCCCAACGGCTCGCAGGGGGCCCATGGCTACACCTTC. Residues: CASSYPNGSQGAHGYTF.

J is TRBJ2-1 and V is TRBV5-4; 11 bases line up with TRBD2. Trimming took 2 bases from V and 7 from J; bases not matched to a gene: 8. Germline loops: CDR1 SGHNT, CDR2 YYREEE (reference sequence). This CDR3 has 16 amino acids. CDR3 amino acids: CASSLTSGGTRNEQFF. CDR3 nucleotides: TGTGCCAGCAGCTTAACTAGCGGGGGTACGAGGAATGAGCAGTTCTTC.

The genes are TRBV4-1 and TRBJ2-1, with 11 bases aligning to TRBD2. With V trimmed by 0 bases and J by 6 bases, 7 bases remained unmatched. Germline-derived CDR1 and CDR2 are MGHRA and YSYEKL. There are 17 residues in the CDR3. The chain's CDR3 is CASSQELAGGTGNEQFF. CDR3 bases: TGCGCCAGCAGCCAAGAGCTAGCGGGGGGCACCGGCAATGAGCAGTTCTTC.

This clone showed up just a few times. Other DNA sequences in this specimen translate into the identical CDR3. Written as DNA, the CDR3 is TGTGCCAGCTCACCAGGACAGGGGACCAATGAGCAGTTCTTC. Its translation is CASSPGQGTNEQFF. The chain carries TRBV18 and TRBJ2-1; TRBD1 matches at 9 bases. The CDR3 is made up of 14 amino acids. Trimming at V came to 2 bases and at J to 6 bases, leaving 2 bases not matched to a gene. Germline CDR1 reads KGHSH; CDR2 reads LQKENI.

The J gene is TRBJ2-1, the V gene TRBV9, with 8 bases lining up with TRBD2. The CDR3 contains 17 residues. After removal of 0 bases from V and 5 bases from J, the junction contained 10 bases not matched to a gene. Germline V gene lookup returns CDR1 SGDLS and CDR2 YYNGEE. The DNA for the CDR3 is TGTGCCAGCAGCGTAGATCCAGCGGGGGCCTACAACAATGAGCAGTTCTTC. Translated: CASSVDPAGAYNNEQFF.

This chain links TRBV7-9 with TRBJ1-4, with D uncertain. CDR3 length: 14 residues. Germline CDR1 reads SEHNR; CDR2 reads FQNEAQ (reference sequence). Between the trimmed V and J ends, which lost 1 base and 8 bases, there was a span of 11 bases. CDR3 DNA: TGTGCCAGCAGCTTAGGAGGGTCATCAGAAAAACTGTTTTTT. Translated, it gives CASSLGGSSEKLFF.

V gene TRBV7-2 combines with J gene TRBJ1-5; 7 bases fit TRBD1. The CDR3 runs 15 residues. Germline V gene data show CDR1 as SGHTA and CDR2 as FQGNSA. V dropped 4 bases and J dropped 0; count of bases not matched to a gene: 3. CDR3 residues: CASSSGQFSNQPQHF. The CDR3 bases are TGTGCCAGCAGCTCGGGACAGTTTAGCAATCAGCCCCAGCATTTT.

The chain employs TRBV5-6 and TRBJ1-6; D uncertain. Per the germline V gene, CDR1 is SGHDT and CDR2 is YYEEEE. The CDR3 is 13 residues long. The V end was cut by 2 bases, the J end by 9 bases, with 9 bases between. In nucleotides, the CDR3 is TGTGCCAGCAGCTTTTCGGTAGTTTCACCCCTCCACTTT. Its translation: CASSFSVVSPLHF.

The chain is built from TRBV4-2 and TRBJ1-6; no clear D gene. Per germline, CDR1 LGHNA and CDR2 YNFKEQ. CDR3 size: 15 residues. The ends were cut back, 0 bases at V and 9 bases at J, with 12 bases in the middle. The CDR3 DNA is TGTGCCAGCAGCCAAGATCGGGCCCGGGGTTCACCCCTCCACTTT. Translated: CASSQDRARGSPLHF.

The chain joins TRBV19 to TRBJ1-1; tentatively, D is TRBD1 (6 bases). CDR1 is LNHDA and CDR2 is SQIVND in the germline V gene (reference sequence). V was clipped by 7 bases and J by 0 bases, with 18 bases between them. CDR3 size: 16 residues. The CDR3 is CASNPGRGAMNTEAFF. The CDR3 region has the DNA TGTGCCAGTAACCCCGGCCGGGGGGCAATGAACACTGAAGCTTTCTTT.

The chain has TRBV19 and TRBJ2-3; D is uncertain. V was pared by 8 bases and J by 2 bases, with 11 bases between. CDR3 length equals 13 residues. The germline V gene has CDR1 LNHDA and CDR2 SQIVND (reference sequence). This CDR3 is CASSQDITDTQYF. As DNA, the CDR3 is TGTGCCAGTTCTCAGGATATCACAGATACGCAGTATTTT.

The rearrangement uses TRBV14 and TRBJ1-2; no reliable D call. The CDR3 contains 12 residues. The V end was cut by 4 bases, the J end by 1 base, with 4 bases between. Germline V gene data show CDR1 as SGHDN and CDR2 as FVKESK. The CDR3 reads CASSLHNYGYTF. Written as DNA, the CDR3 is TGTGCCAGCAGCCTCCATAACTATGGCTACACCTTC.

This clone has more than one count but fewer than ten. Here the CDR3 reads CASSPDTDDDQPQHF. The CDR3 DNA follows: TGTGCCAGCAGTCCCGATACAGATGACGACCAGCCCCAGCATTTT. The chain has TRBV28 and TRBJ1-5; D is unresolved. The germline V gene has CDR1 MDHEN and CDR2 SYDVKM. The CDR3 extends over 15 amino acids. V was cut by 5 bases and J by 7 bases, with 18 bases left in between. Full variable domain (missing parts from reference TRBV28 and TRBJ1-5): DVKVTQSSRYLVKRTGEKVFLECVQDMDHENMFWYRQDPGLGLRLIYFSYDVKMKEKGDIPEGYSVSREKKERFSLILESASTNQTSMYLCASSPDTDDDQPQHFGDGTRLSIL.

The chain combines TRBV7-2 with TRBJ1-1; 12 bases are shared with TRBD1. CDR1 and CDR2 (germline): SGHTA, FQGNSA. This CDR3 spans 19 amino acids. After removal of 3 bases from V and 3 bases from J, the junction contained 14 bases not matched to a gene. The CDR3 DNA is TGTGCCAGCAGCTTCTGCCCCGGCGGGACAGGGGGCTGTTACACTGAAGCTTTCTTT. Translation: CASSFCPGGTGGCYTEAFF.

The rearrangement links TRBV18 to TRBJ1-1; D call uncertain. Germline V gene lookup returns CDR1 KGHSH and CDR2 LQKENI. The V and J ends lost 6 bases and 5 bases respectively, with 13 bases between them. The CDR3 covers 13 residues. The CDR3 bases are TGTGCCAGCTCCCCTGATGCGGGGACTGAAGCTTTCTTT. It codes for CASSPDAGTEAFF.